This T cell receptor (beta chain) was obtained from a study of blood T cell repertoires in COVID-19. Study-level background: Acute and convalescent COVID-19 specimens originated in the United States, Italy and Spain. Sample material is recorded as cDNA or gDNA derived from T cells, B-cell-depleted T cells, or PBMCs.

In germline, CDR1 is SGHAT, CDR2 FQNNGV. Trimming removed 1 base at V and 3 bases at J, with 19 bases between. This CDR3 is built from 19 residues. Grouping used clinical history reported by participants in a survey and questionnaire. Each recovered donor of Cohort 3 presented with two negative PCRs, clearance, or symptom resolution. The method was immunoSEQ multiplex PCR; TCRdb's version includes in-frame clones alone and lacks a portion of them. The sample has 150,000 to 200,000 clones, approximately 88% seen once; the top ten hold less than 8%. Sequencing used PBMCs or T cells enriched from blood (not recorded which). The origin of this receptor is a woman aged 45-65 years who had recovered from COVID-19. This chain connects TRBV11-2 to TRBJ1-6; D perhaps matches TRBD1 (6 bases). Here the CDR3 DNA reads TGTGCCAGCAGCTTAGGGGGGCAGGGGCGACAGTTCTATAATTCACCCCTCCACTTT. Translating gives CASSLGGQGRQFYNSPLHF.